The 12 T cell receptor beta chains reported below all come from one sample, sequenced in a study of Graves' ophthalmopathy and Graves' hyperthyroidism. Scientists amplified the TCR beta CDR3 regions from RNA transcripts. Amplification began with first-round RT-PCR using HTBI primers, then second-round multiplex PCR was performed. TCRdb reprocessed the multiplex PCR reads via MiXCR and lists one record per CDR3 protein. The top ten clones hold approximately 9% of a sample with about 210,000 distinct CDR3 sequences, approximately 28% of them seen once. The specimen was peripheral blood. The receptor source for this set is a man aged 45-65 years with Graves' ophthalmopathy.

This clonotype was seen ten or more times. The chain uses TRBV29-1 and TRBJ1-1, with TRBD1 matching over 7 bases. The CDR3 loop spans 16 amino acids. CDR1 is SQVTM, CDR2 ANQGSEA, per germline. J gave up 1 base and V 1 base, and 9 bases lay outside the gene matches. The CDR3 region is CSVEVDGQASNTEAFF. CDR3 nucleotides: TGCAGCGTTGAAGTGGACGGACAGGCGTCGAACACTGAAGCTTTCTTT.

This clonotype was detected ten times or more. The chain employs TRBV6-1 and TRBJ2-5; TRBD2 might be the D (5 bases). Germline CDR1 is MNHNS and CDR2 is SASEGT. There are 12 residues in the CDR3. Trimming stripped 7 bases from V and 7 bases from J, with 13 bases between. This CDR3 reads CASKEPAGTQYF. CDR3 sequence (DNA): TGTGCCAGCAAAGAGCCCGCGGGGACCCAGTACTTC.

This clonotype was recorded many times. The chain recombines TRBV6-5 with TRBJ1-1; tentative D call: TRBD1 (6 bases). Per the germline V gene, CDR1 is MNHEY and CDR2 is SVGAGI. The V gene lost 6 bases and the J gene lost 5 bases, with 16 bases spanning the gap. This CDR3 region has 14 residues. The CDR3 nucleotides are TGTGCCAGCAGGTCACAAGGGGGGCTAACTGAAGCTTTCTTT. Translating it yields CASRSQGGLTEAFF.

This clonotype appeared many times. J is TRBJ1-1 and V is TRBV11-2; D remains ambiguous. This CDR3 is 16 amino acids long. With 0 bases removed from V and 4 bases from J, the gap between germline ends came to 15 bases. Germline assignment: CDR1 SGHAT and CDR2 FQNNGV. The CDR3 bases are TGTGCCAGCAGCTTAGAACGTCTTGGGTGGGGCACTGAAGCTTTCTTT. This codes for CASSLERLGWGTEAFF.

This clonotype was seen at least ten times. The chain combines TRBV27 with TRBJ2-7, with D possibly called TRBD1 or TRBD2 (5 bases each). Germline V gene lookup returns CDR1 MNHEY and CDR2 SMNVEV (reference sequence). V lost 7 bases to trimming and J lost 3 bases, with 13 bases between them. The CDR3 spans 13 residues. The CDR3 loop reads CASTHGTSYEQYF. Written as DNA, the CDR3 is TGTGCCAGCACTCACGGGACGAGCTACGAGCAGTACTTC.

In its sample, this clonotype was seen many times. The V and J genes are TRBV11-2 and TRBJ1-5; D unclear. Germline V gene data show CDR1 as SGHAT and CDR2 as FQNNGV. V was trimmed by 6 bases and J by 1 base, leaving 10 bases between them. There are 14 residues in the CDR3. The CDR3: CASSHIDSNQPQHF. The CDR3 nucleotides read TGTGCCAGCAGTCATATTGACAGCAATCAGCCCCAGCATTTT.

This clonotype was seen many times. This chain connects TRBV6-1 to TRBJ2-5; 10 bases align to TRBD1. CDR1 and CDR2 from the germline V gene are MNHNS and SASEGT. The CDR3 sequence is 16 residues long. V dropped 6 bases and J dropped 4; count of bases not matched to a gene: 11. The CDR3 sequence: CASSEMTGGELETQYF. CDR3 nucleotide sequence: TGTGCCAGCAGCGAGATGACAGGGGGCGAATTAGAGACCCAGTACTTC.

This clonotype was counted at least ten times. The CDR3, as DNA: TGTGCCAGCAGTTACTCTACGACTACCCGGTACCAAGAGACCCAGTACTTC. Translating gives CASSYSTTTRYQETQYF. The chain combines TRBV6-5 with TRBJ2-5; D is perhaps TRBD2 (5 bases). V lost 0 bases, J lost 0 bases, and 14 bases lay in between. Germline-derived CDR1 and CDR2 are MNHEY and SVGAGI. The CDR3 covers 17 residues.

This clonotype was seen at least ten times. The chain has TRBV20-1 and TRBJ2-3; 11 bases agree with TRBD2. CDR1 and CDR2 (germline): DFQATT, SNEGSKA (reference sequence). The V gene end was trimmed by 6 bases and the J gene end by 3 bases; junction bases not matched to a gene: 5. This CDR3 is built from 14 residues. The CDR3 sequence: CSANSGRATDTQYF. CDR3 DNA sequence: TGCAGTGCCAATAGCGGGAGGGCTACAGATACGCAGTATTTT.

The V and J genes are TRBV27 and TRBJ1-1, with D perhaps TRBD1 (6 bases). V gave up 5 bases and J gave up 1 base, with 17 bases separating them. The CDR3 has 16 residues. CDR1 and CDR2 (germline): MNHEY, SMNVEV (reference sequence). The CDR3 spells CASSGRGNDRNTEAFF. The CDR3 nucleotides read TGTGCCAGCAGTGGAAGGGGGAACGATAGGAACACTGAAGCTTTCTTT.

This clonotype has a count of ten or more. This sequence joins TRBV19 and TRBJ2-4; D call uncertain. With 3 bases removed from V and 0 bases from J, the gap between germline ends came to 9 bases. This CDR3 comprises 15 residues. The V gene's germline CDR1 is LNHDA and CDR2 SQIVND (reference sequence). Written as DNA, the CDR3 is TGTGCCAGTAGTATCTCGGCTCTAGCCAAAAACATTCAGTACTTC. Translated, it gives CASSISALAKNIQYF.

The chain employs TRBV2 and TRBJ2-7; 8 bases are shared with TRBD2. Germline assignment: CDR1 SNHLY and CDR2 FYNNEI. The V segment lost 6 bases and the J segment 5 bases; nucleotides outside the gene matches: 9. This CDR3 contains 14 residues. The CDR3, as DNA: TGTGCCAGCAGACAGCGGGAGTACGGTGACGAGCAGTACTTC. Its protein product is CASRQREYGDEQYF.